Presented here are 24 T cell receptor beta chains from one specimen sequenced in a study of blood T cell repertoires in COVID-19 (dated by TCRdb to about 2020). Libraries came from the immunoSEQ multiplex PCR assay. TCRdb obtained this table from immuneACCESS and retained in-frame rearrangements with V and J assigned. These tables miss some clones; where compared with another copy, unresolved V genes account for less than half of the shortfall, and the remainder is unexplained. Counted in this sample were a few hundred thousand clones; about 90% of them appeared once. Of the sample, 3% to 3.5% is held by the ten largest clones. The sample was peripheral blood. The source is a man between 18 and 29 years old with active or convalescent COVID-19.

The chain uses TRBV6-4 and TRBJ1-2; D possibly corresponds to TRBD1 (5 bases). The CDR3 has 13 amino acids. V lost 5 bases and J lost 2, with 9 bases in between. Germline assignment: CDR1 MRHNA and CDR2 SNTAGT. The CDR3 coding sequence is TGTGCCAGCAGTCCAGGGCAAAACTATGGCTACACCTTC. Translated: CASSPGQNYGYTF.

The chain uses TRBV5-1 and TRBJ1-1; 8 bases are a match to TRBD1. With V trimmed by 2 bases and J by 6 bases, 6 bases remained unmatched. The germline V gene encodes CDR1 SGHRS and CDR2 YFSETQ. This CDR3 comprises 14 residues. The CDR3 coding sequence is TGCGCCAGCAGCTTAGCCAGGGGGCGGCCTGAAGCTTTCTTT. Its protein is CASSLARGRPEAFF.

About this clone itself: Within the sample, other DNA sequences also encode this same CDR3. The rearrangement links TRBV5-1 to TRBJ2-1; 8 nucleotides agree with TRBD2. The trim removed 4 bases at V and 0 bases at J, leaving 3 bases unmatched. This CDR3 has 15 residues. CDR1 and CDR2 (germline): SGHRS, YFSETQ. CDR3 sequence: CASSLSGSSYNEQFF. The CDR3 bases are TGCGCCAGCAGCCTAAGCGGGAGCTCCTACAATGAGCAGTTCTTC.

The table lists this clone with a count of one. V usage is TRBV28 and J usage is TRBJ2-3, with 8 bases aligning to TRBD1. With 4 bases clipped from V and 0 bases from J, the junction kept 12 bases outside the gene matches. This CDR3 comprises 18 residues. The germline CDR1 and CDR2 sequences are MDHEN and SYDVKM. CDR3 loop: CASSSPFPRDRSTDTQYF. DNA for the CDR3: TGTGCCAGCAGTTCGCCGTTTCCCCGGGACAGGAGCACAGATACGCAGTATTTT.

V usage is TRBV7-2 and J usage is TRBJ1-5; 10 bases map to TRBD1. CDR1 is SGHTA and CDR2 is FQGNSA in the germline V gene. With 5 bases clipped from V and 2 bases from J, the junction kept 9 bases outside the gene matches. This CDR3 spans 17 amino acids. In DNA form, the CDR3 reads TGTGCCAGCAGCCCCGACAGGGGGCGGGGAGGCAATCAGCCCCAGCATTTT. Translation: CASSPDRGRGGNQPQHF.

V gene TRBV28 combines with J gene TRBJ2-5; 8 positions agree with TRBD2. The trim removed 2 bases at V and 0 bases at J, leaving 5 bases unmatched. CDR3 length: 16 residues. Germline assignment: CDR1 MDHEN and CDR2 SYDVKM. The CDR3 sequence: CASSLSSGTYQETQYF. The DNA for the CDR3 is TGTGCCAGCAGTTTAAGTAGCGGGACCTACCAAGAGACCCAGTACTTC.

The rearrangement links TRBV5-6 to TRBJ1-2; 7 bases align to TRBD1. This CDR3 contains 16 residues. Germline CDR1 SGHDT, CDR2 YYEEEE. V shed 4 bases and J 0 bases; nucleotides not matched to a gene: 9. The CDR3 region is CASSPETGRANYGYTF. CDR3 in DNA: TGTGCCAGCAGCCCAGAGACAGGGCGAGCTAACTATGGCTACACCTTC. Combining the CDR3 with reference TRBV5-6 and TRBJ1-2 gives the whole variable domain DAGVTQSPTHLIKTRGQQVTLRCSPKSGHDTVSWYQQALGQGPQFIFQYYEEEERQRGNFPDRFSGHQFPNYSSELNVNALLLGDSALYLCASSPETGRANYGYTFGSGTRLTVV.

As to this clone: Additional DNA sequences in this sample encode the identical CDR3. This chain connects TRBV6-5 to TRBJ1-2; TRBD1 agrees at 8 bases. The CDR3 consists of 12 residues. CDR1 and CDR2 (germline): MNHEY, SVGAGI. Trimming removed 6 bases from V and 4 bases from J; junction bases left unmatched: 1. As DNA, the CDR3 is TGTGCCAGCAGGGACAGGGTCTATGGCTACACCTTC. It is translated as CASRDRVYGYTF.

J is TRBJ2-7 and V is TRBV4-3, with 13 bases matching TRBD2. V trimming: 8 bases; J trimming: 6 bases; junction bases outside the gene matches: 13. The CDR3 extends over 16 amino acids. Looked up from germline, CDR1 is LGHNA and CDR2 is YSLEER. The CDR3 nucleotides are TGCGCCAGCTCTTCATTTGGGACTAGCGGGAACGGCGAGCAGTACTTC. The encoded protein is CASSSFGTSGNGEQYF.

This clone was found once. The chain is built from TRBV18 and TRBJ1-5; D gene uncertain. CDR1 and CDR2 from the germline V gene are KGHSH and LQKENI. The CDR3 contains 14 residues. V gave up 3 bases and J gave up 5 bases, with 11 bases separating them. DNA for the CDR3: TGTGCCAGCTCACCTGATGGCTTGGATCAGCCCCAGCATTTT. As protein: CASSPDGLDQPQHF.

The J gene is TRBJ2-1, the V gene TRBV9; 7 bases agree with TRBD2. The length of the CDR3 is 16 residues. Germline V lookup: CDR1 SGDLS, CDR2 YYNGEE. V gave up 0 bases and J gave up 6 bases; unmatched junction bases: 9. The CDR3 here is CASSVGSSGPLNEQFF. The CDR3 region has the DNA TGTGCCAGCAGCGTAGGTAGTAGCGGGCCCCTCAATGAGCAGTTCTTC.

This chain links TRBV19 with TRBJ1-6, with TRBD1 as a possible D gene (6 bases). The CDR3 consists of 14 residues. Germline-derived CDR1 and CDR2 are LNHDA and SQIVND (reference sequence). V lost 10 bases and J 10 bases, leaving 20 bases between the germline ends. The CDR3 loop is CATRETGSNSPLHF. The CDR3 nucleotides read TGTGCCACCCGAGAGACAGGTTCAAACTCACCCCTCCACTTT.

The CDR3 protein is CAITTVPHYGYTF. In nucleotides, the CDR3 is TGTGCCATCACTACAGTACCCCACTATGGCTACACCTTC. The chain employs TRBV10-3 and TRBJ1-2; the D is unclear. CDR3 size: 13 residues. V lost 7 bases and J 3 bases, leaving 12 bases between the germline ends. The V gene's germline CDR1 is ENHRY and CDR2 SYGVKD.

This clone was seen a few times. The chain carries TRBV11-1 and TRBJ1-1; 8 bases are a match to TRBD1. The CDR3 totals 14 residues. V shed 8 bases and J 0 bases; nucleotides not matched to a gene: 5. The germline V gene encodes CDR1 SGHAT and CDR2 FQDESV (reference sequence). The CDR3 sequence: CASGQGTLNTEAFF. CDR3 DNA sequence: TGTGCCAGCGGACAGGGAACTTTGAACACTGAAGCTTTCTTT.

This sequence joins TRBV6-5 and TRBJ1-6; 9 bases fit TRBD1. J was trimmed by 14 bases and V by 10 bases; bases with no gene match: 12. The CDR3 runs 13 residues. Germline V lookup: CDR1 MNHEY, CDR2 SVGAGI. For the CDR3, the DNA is TGTGCCACAATCGGACAGGGGAGTCGAACCCTCCACTTT. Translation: CATIGQGSRTLHF.

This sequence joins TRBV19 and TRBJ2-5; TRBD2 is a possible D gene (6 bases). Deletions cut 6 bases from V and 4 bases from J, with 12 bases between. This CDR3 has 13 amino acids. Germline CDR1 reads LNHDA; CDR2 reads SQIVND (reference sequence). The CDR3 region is CASRASGGETQYF. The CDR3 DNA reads TGTGCCAGTAGGGCGTCCGGGGGAGAGACCCAGTACTTC.

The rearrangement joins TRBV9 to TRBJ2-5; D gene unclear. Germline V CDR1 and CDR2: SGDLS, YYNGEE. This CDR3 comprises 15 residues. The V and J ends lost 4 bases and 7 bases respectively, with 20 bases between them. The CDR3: CASSPLDSPRGTQYF. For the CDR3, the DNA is TGTGCCAGCAGCCCCTTAGACTCCCCCCGAGGGACCCAGTACTTC. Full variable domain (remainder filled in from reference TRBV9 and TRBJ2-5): DSGVTQTPKHLITATGQRVTLRCSPRSGDLSVYWYQQSLDQGLQFLIQYYNGEERAKGNILERFSAQQFPDLHSELNLSSLELGDSALYFCASSPLDSPRGTQYFGPGTRLLVL.

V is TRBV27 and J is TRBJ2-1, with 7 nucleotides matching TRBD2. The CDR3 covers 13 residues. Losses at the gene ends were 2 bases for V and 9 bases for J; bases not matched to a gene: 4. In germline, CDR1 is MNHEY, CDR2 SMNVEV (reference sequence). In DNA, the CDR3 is TGTGCCAGCAGTTTAGCGGGAGCCCGTGAGCAGTTCTTC. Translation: CASSLAGAREQFF.

The CDR3 DNA sequence: TGTGCCAGCAGCTCTTGGAATGGACATTGGAGTCAGCCCCAGCATTTT. Protein product: CASSSWNGHWSQPQHF. This sequence joins TRBV21-1 and TRBJ1-5; the table's D call, TRBD1, was not checked against the DNA. TRBV21-1 is a listed pseudogene. This CDR3 spans 16 amino acids.

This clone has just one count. DNA of the CDR3: TGTGCCACCAGCCCCCAGGGTTTGAGTTTCGGCTACACCTTC. It is translated as CATSPQGLSFGYTF. This chain connects TRBV15 to TRBJ1-2; possibly TRBD1 for D (5 bases). V was trimmed by 5 bases and J by 8 bases, leaving 18 bases between them. The germline CDR1 and CDR2 sequences are LNHNV and YYDKDF (reference sequence). The CDR3 is 14 residues long.

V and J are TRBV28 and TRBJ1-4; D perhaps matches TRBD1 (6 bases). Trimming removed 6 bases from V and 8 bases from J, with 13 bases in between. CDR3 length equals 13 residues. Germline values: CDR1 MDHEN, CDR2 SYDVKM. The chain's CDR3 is CASSLQGGEKLFF. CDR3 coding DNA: TGTGCCAGCAGCTTACAGGGAGGCGAAAAACTGTTTTTT. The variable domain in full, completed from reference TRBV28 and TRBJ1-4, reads DVKVTQSSRYLVKRTGEKVFLECVQDMDHENMFWYRQDPGLGLRLIYFSYDVKMKEKGDIPEGYSVSREKKERFSLILESASTNQTSMYLCASSLQGGEKLFFGSGTQLSVL.

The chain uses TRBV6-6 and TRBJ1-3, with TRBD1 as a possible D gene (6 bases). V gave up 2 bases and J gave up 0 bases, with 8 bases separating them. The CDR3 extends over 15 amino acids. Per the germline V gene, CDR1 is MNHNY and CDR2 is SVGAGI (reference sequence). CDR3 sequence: CASSYGQISGNTIYF. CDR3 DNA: TGTGCCAGCAGTTACGGACAGATCTCTGGAAACACCATATATTTT.

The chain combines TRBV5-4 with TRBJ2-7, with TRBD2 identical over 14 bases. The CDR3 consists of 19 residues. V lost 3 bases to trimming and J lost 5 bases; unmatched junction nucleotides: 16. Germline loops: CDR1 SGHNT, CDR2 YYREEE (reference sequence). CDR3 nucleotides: TGTGCCAGCAGCTCACATCCCCCCGGGACTAGCGGGAGTCTTGACGAGCAGTACTTC. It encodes CASSSHPPGTSGSLDEQYF.

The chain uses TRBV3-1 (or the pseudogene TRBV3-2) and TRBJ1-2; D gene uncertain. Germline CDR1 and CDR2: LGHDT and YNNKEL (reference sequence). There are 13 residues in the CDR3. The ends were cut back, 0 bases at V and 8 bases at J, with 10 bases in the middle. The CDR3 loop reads CASSQDPGKGYTF. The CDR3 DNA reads TGTGCCAGCAGCCAAGATCCCGGTAAAGGCTACACCTTC.